This section outlines one T cell receptor (beta chain) sequence together with its context. There are 15 residues in the CDR3. Trimming stripped 6 bases from V and 8 bases from J, with 19 bases between. From germline, CDR1 is MNHNS and CDR2 SASEGT. The protocol was immunoSEQ multiplex PCR, while the TCRdb copy is restricted to in-frame clones and leaves out a portion. The table has some 2 million clones, roughly 94% seen once. The sample belongs to a study of shared clonotypes between healthy human individuals. The chain is built from TRBV6-1 and TRBJ1-4, with a possible D match to TRBD1 (6 bases). The specimen was naive CD4+ T cells sorted from blood. Subset defined: CD45RA+ positively selected. The source is a man younger than 35 in good health. CDR3 in amino acids: CASRESVQGWEKLFF. Here the CDR3 DNA reads TGTGCCAGCAGGGAATCGGTACAGGGTTGGGAAAAACTGTTTTTT.